The rows below give T cell receptor beta chains drawn from one sample of a study of blood T cell repertoires in COVID-19. Produced via immunoSEQ multiplex PCR; TCRdb's table is partial and in-frame only. The sample lists about 140,000 clones, over 60% occurring once. The sample was PBMCs or T cells enriched from blood (not recorded which). These receptor sequences come from a woman in her forties or fifties who had recovered from COVID-19. CDR3s include the opening cysteine and the closing phenylalanine or tryptophan. Fields, in order: J gene, D gene, V gene, clone size, CDR3 DNA, CDR3 protein. The D gene is left open where the match is weak. Size tells how often a clone was seen (once, few, many) or the class of an expanded clone, and some rows leave it out.

TRBJ1-1 TRBD1 TRBV19 NA TGTGCCAGTCGTCCCGGGACAGGGACGAGCACTGAAGCTTTCTTT CASRPGTGTSTEAFF
TRBJ2-5 TRBD2 TRBV13 NA TGTGCCAGCAGCGAGACCGGGACTAGTTCCGTCGAGACCCAGTACTTC CASSETGTSSVETQYF
TRBJ2-2 NA TRBV7-9 NA TGTGCCAGCAGCTCCTTCGAGAGGGAGCTGTTTTTT CASSSFERELFF
TRBJ2-7 TRBD2 TRBV5-5 NA TGTGCCAGCAGCTTGTCGGCGGGGGGAGCCTACGAGCAGTACTTC CASSLSAGGAYEQYF
TRBJ1-2 NA TRBV5-1 NA TGCGCCAGCAGCTCTGACAGGAACTACTATGGCTACACCTTC CASSSDRNYYGYTF
TRBJ1-2 NA TRBV5-1 NA TGCGCCAGCAGCTTAGCCGGGATTGGCTACACCTTC CASSLAGIGYTF
TRBJ1-2 TRBD1 TRBV7-6 NA TGTGCCAGCAGCTTAGGGGGGACAGGCTTTACCAACTATGGCTACACCTTC CASSLGGTGFTNYGYTF
TRBJ1-2 TRBD1 TRBV5-1 NA TGCGCCAGCAGCTTCACAGGGGAAAACTATGGCTACACCTTC CASSFTGENYGYTF
TRBJ2-5 NA TRBV5-1 NA TGCGCCAGCAGCTTGGCCCCAGAGGGGACCCAGTACTTC CASSLAPEGTQYF
TRBJ1-3 NA TRBV18 NA TGTGCCAGCTCCCGAGGATATCAGGACAGCTCTGGAAACACCATATATTTT CASSRGYQDSSGNTIYF
TRBJ2-3 NA TRBV29-1 few TGCAGCGGTGAGCGGTCTGGCACAGATACGCAGTATTTT CSGERSGTDTQYF
TRBJ2-7 TRBD1 TRBV27 NA TGTGCCAGCACTTCGACAGGGAGCGCCTACGAGCAGTACTTC CASTSTGSAYEQYF
TRBJ1-2 NA TRBV28 NA TGTGCCAGCAGCTACAGGGCTAGAGGCTACACCTTC CASSYRARGYTF
TRBJ1-4 NA TRBV7-6 NA TGTGCCAGCAGCTTCCAGGCGCTGCAAGCTAATGAAAAACTGTTTTTT CASSFQALQANEKLFF
TRBJ1-1 NA TRBV18 NA TGTGCCAGCTCGCCAGGACAGTTGAACACTGAAGCTTTCTTT CASSPGQLNTEAFF
TRBJ2-5 TRBD1 TRBV5-1 NA TGCGCCAGCAGCCGCCCAGGACAGGGCCGCAAAGAGACCCAGTACTTC CASSRPGQGRKETQYF
TRBJ1-1 NA TRBV7-8 NA TGTGCCAGCAGCTTATCGGAGAGAACTGAAGCTTTCTTT CASSLSERTEAFF
TRBJ2-6 TRBD1 TRBV5-1 many TGCGCCAGCAGCTTAGGGGGCGGTGGGGCCAACGTCCTGACTTTC CASSLGGGGANVLTF
TRBJ1-2 NA TRBV14 NA TGTGCCAGCAGCCCCGACAGGCGAGCTAACTATGGCTACACCTTC CASSPDRRANYGYTF
TRBJ1-4 NA TRBV6-1 NA TGTGCCAGCAGTGAAGCGAGGCGATCTAATGAAAAACTGTTTTTT CASSEARRSNEKLFF
TRBJ2-5 NA TRBV24-1 NA TGTGCCACCAGTGACCCTTCGACAGTCCAAGAGACCCAGTACTTC CATSDPSTVQETQYF
TRBJ2-7 TRBD2 TRBV7-2 NA TGTGCCAGCAGCCCTAGGACTAGCGGGGTCTACGAGCAGTACTTC CASSPRTSGVYEQYF
TRBJ1-2 TRBD1 TRBV9 NA TGTGCCAGCAGATCACAGGGGTTGTATGGCTACACCTTC CASRSQGLYGYTF
TRBJ2-1 NA TRBV18 NA TGTGCCAGCTCACTGCAGAATGAGCAGTTCTTC CASSLQNEQFF
TRBJ2-7 TRBD1 TRBV5-1 NA TGCGCCAGCAGCACCACAGGGGGCTCCTACGAGCAGTACTTC CASSTTGGSYEQYF
TRBJ2-7 TRBD2 TRBV2 NA TGTGCCAGCATGGAGGGACTAGCGGGCGAGCAGTACTTC CASMEGLAGEQYF
TRBJ1-3 NA TRBV24-1 NA TGTGCCACCAGTGACGGCTCTGGAAACACCATATATTTT CATSDGSGNTIYF
TRBJ2-2 TRBD1 TRBV14 NA TGTGCCAGCAGCCAAAACCCTTACGACAGGGGGGGCACCGGGGAGCTGTTTTTT CASSQNPYDRGGTGELFF
TRBJ1-2 TRBD1 TRBV19 NA TGTGCCAGTAGTATACAGGGGGCAGCTAACTATGGCTACACCTTC CASSIQGAANYGYTF
TRBJ2-7 TRBD1 TRBV6-5 once TGTGCCGCCCTGGGGACAGGTCCTACCTACGAGCAGTACTTC CAALGTGPTYEQYF
TRBJ2-2 NA TRBV30 NA TGTGCCTGGAGTCCCCTCAGAACCGGGGAGCTGTTTTTT CAWSPLRTGELFF
TRBJ2-1 TRBD2 TRBV29-1 once TGCAGCGTTGAAGATCATCCCGGACTAGCGGTCTACAATGAGCAGTTCTTC CSVEDHPGLAVYNEQFF
TRBJ2-1 NA TRBV28 NA TGTGCCAGCGGGAGAGTGATCAATGAGCAGTTCTTC CASGRVINEQFF
TRBJ1-5 NA TRBV28 NA TGTGCCAGCAGTTTGCGGCCACCTAGCAATCAGCCCCAGCATTTT CASSLRPPSNQPQHF
TRBJ1-4 NA TRBV6-5 NA TGTGCCAGCAGTTACTCGATGGGGGGAACTAATGAAAAACTGTTTTTT CASSYSMGGTNEKLFF
TRBJ2-7 NA TRBV10-1 NA TGCGCCAGCAGTAGTGGCGGGGCGAGCTCCTACGAGCAGTACTTC CASSSGGASSYEQYF
TRBJ2-3 NA TRBV28 NA TGTGCCAGCCTTTCGGGAGCCGTAGACACAGATACGCAGTATTTT CASLSGAVDTDTQYF
TRBJ1-5 TRBD1 TRBV20-1 NA TGCAGTGCTAGTAAAGGCTGGACAGGGGGCGGTCAGCCCCAGCATTTT CSASKGWTGGGQPQHF
TRBJ2-7 TRBD2 TRBV7-8 NA TGTGCCAGCAGCTTGGGCGGGGTAGCGGGGGCCTACGAGCAGTACTTC CASSLGGVAGAYEQYF
TRBJ2-6 TRBD1 TRBV3-1/TRBV3-2 NA TGTGCCAGCAGCCAAGTCTCCGGACAGGGGGCTTCTGGGGCCAACGTCCTGACTTTC CASSQVSGQGASGANVLTF